This TCR beta chain was captured in a study of blood T cell repertoires in COVID-19. In the study overall: Acute and convalescent COVID-19 samples came from the United States, Italy and Spain. PBMCs, B-cell-depleted T cells, or T cells provided the cDNA or gDNA that made up the material.

Germline trimming cut 7 bases from V and 0 bases from J; bases unmatched to any gene: 6. The CDR3 has 15 residues. Per germline, CDR1 MNHEY and CDR2 SVGAGI. In the authors' workflow: How many nucleated cells were present was estimated from reference gene primer amplification. The assay was immunoSEQ multiplex PCR, and TCRdb's table has in-frame clones only and misses some. For V, J and clone size, that table is used; D and trimming come from the DNA. The profile covers tens of thousands of clones, with 80% to 95% appearing a single time and around 13% taken by the ten largest. The chain joins TRBV6-5 to TRBJ1-3; 7 bases map to TRBD1. This clonotype originated in a human donor in a cohort sampled during active COVID-19. The sequenced material came from peripheral blood. CDR3 DNA sequence: TGTGCCAGCATCCTACAGGGGCCCTCTGGAAACACCATATATTTT. Amino acid sequence: CASILQGPSGNTIYF.